What follows is one T cell receptor beta chain and its context. These data originate in a study of blood T cell repertoires in COVID-19. Looking at the study overall: Sources were T cells, B-cell-depleted T cells, or PBMCs; the material itself was cDNA or gDNA.

V was pared by 2 bases and J by 9 bases, with 7 bases of the junction left unmatched. Germline assignment: CDR1 SGHRS and CDR2 YFSETQ. CDR3 length: 16 amino acids. Authors' analysis steps: Reference gene primer amplification in the assay estimated nucleated cell counts. Sequencing used immunoSEQ multiplex PCR; TCRdb keeps in-frame clones, though not all of them. V and J calls and clone size are given by that table; D and trimming were obtained from the DNA. The table lists approximately 81,000 clones, about nine tenths of them singletons. Input material: peripheral blood. The clonotype comes from a man in his 70s with active or convalescent COVID-19. J is TRBJ1-6 and V is TRBV5-1, with 11 bases lining up with TRBD1. CDR3 in DNA: TGCGCCAGCAGCTTTAACGGACAGGGGGCGCGTTCACCCCTCCACTTT. It is translated as CASSFNGQGARSPLHF.